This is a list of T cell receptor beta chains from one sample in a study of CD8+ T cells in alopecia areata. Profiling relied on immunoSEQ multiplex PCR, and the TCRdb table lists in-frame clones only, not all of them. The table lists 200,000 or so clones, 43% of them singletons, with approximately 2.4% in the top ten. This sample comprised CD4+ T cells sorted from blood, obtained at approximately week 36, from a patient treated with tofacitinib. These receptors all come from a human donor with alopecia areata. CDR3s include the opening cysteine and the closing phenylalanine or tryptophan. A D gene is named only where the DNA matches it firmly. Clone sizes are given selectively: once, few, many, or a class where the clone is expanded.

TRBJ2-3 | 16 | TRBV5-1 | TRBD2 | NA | TGCGCCAGCAGCCCACGACTAGCGGGAGGGCCAGATACGCAGTATTTT | CASSPRLAGGPDTQYF
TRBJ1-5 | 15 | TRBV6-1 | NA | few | TGTGCCAGCAGCCTCGACAGAAACTTCAATCAGCCCCAGCATTTT | CASSLDRNFNQPQHF
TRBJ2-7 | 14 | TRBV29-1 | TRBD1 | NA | TGCAGCGTTCAGTTACAGGGGGCATGGGCCGAGCAGTACTTC | CSVQLQGAWAEQYF
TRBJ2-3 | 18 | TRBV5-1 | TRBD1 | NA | TGCGCCAGCAGCTCCCGGGACAGGGGACGCTTCACCACAGATACGCAGTATTTT | CASSSRDRGRFTTDTQYF
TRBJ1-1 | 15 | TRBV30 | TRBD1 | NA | TGTGCCTGGAGTGCCCGGGACAGGGTATTCACTGAAGCTTTCTTT | CAWSARDRVFTEAFF
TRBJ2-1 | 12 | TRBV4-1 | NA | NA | TGCGCCAGCAGCCGGACTGTCAATGAGCAGTTCTTC | CASSRTVNEQFF
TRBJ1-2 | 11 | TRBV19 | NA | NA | TGTGCCAGTAACGACAGATGGGGCTACACCTTC | CASNDRWGYTF
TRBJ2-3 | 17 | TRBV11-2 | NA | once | TGTGCCAGCAGCTTAGTCTTGCGGCAGGCCGGCACAGATACGCAGTATTTT | CASSLVLRQAGTDTQYF
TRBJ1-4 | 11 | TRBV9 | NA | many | TGTGCCAGCGGGTTTGGAGGAAAACTGTTTTTT | CASGFGGKLFF
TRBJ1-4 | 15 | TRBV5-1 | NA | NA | TGCGCCAGCAGCGAGTCGGGGTTCGCTAATGAAAAACTGTTTTTT | CASSESGFANEKLFF
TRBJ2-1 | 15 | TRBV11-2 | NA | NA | TGTGCCAGCAAGGAGGCTAGCGCTGCCTACAATGAGCAGTTCTTC | CASKEASAAYNEQFF
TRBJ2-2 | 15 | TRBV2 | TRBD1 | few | TGTGCCAGCAGTGCCGAGACAGGGGAAATCGGGGAGCTGTTTTTT | CASSAETGEIGELFF
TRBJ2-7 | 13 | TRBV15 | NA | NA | TGTGCCACCAGCACTGACGTGGCCTACGAGCAGTACTTC | CATSTDVAYEQYF
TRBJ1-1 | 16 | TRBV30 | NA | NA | TGTGCCTGGAGTTCCTTTGGAAGACTGGGCTACGATGAAGCTTTCTTT | CAWSSFGRLGYDEAFF
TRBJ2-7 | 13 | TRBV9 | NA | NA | TGTGCCAGCAGCCCCCTATATGTGGGGGAGCAGTACTTC | CASSPLYVGEQYF
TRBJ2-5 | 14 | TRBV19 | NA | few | TGTGCCAGTAGTATCCGGGGATTACAAGAGACCCAGTACTTC | CASSIRGLQETQYF
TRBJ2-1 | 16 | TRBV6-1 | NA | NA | TGTGCCAGCAGTGAAGCGGGGCGCGGGTCCTACAATGAGCAGTTCTTC | CASSEAGRGSYNEQFF
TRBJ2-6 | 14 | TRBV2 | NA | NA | TGTGCCAGCACGTCGGATGCCGGGGCCAACGTCCTGACTTTC | CASTSDAGANVLTF
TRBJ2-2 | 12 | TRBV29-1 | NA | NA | TGCAGCGTTGGGCAGAACACCGGGGAGCTGTTTTTT | CSVGQNTGELFF
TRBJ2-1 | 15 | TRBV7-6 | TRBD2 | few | TGTGCCAGCAGCTACACTAGCGGGCGTTACAATGAGCAGTTCTTC | CASSYTSGRYNEQFF
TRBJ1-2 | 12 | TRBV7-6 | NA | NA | TGTGCCAGCGGGGCTACAGTCTATGGCTACACCTTC | CASGATVYGYTF
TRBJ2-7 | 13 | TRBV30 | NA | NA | TGTGCCTGCCGACGGTTGACCTCCTACGAGCAGTACTTC | CACRRLTSYEQYF
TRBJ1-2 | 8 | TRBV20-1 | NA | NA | TGCAGTGCAGGGGGCTACACCTTC | CSAGGYTF
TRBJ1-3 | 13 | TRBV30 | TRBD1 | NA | TGTGCCTCGGGACAGGGGCTTGGAAACACCATATATTTT | CASGQGLGNTIYF
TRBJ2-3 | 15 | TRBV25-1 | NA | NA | TGTGCCAGCAGTGACGTAAGGGGGAAGGGAGATACGCAGTATTTT | CASSDVRGKGDTQYF
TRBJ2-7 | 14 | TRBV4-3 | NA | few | TGCGCCAGCAGCCAAGATGGAGGGGGCTACGAGCAGTACTTC | CASSQDGGGYEQYF
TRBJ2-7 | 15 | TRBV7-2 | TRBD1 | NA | TGTGCCAGCAGCGCGAACCCGACAGGGAACTACGAGCAGTACTTC | CASSANPTGNYEQYF
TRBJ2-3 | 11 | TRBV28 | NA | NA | TGTGCCAGCAGTACGGTGGATACGCAGTATTTT | CASSTVDTQYF
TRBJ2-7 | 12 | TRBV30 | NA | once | TGTGCCTGGAGTGTAGGAGCCTACGAGCAGTACTTC | CAWSVGAYEQYF
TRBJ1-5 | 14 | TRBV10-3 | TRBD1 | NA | TGTGCCATCAGTGGACAGGGGGGCAATCAGCCCCAGCATTTT | CAISGQGGNQPQHF
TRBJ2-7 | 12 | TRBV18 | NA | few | TGTGCCAGCTCACCAGGTCGGTACGAGCAGTACTTC | CASSPGRYEQYF
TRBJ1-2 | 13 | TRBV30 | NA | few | TGTGCCTGGAGTGACAGTCAGCCCTATGGCTACACCTTC | CAWSDSQPYGYTF
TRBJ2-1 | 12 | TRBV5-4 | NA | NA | TGTGCCAGCAGCCCTAGGAACAATGAGCAGTTCTTC | CASSPRNNEQFF
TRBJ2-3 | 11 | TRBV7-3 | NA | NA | TGTGCCAGCAGCTTAGAGTGGAAGCAGTATTTT | CASSLEWKQYF
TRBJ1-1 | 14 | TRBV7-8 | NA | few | TGTGCCAGCAGCTTAGGAGGAGTCGCCTTGCAAGCTTTCTTT | CASSLGGVALQAFF
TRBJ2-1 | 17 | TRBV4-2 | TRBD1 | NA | TGTGCCAGCAGCCCCGACCCGACAGGGGGAATCTACAATGAGCAGTTCTTC | CASSPDPTGGIYNEQFF
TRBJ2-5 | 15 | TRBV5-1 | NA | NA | TGCGCCAGCAGCTTGGGAGGGAGAGACCAAGAGACCCAGTACTTC | CASSLGGRDQETQYF
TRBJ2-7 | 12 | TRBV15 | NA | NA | TGTGCCACCAGCAGAGCAGGTTACGAGCAGTACTTC | CATSRAGYEQYF
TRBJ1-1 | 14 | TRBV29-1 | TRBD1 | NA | TGCAGCGTTGATGGGACAGGGCTAAACACTGAAGCTTTCTTT | CSVDGTGLNTEAFF
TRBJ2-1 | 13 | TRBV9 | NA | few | TGTGCCAGCAGCGGGGGACTGCGAGGTGAGCAGTTCTTC | CASSGGLRGEQFF
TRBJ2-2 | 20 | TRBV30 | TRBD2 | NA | TGTGCCTGGAGTGTACTAAGGGGGACTAGCGGGAGGGGAGGCACCGGGGAGCTGTTTTTT | CAWSVLRGTSGRGGTGELFF
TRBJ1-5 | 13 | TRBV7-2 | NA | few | TGTGCCAGCAGCCCAAGGGGTGGTCAGCCCCAGCATTTT | CASSPRGGQPQHF
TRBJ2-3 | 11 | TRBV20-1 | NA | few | TGCAGTGCTAGAGGCCGAGATACGCAGTATTTT | CSARGRDTQYF
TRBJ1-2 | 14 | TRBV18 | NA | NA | TGTGCCAGCTCACCATCTCAACAAAACTATGGCTACACCTTC | CASSPSQQNYGYTF
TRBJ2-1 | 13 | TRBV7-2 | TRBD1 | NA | TGTGCCAGCAGCTTGTACCTGAGGACAGGGATCTTCTTC | CASSLYLRTGIFF
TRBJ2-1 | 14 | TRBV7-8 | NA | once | TGTGCCAGCAGCTTAGCTCGGGGGTACAATGAGCAGTTCTTC | CASSLARGYNEQFF
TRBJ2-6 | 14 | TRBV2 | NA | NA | TGTGCCAGCAGTCCTAACTCTGGGGCCAACGTCCTGACTTTC | CASSPNSGANVLTF
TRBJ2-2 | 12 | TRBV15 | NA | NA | TGTGCCACCAGCAGAAGTACCGGGGAGCTGTTTTTT | CATSRSTGELFF
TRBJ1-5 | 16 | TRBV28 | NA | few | TGTGCCAGCAGTTCTACAGGGTCGTGGGGCAATCAGCCCCAGCATTTT | CASSSTGSWGNQPQHF
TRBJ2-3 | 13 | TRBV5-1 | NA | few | TGCGCCAGCAGCTTGTTTCGAGAGGCGGAGGGTGTTTTT | CASSLFREAEGVF
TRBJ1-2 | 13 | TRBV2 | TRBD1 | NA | TGTGCCAGCAGTGTGAACAGGGGAGATGGCTACACCTTC | CASSVNRGDGYTF
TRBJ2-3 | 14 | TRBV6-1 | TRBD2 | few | TGTGCCAGCGGGGGACTAGCGGACACAGATACGCAGTATTTT | CASGGLADTDTQYF
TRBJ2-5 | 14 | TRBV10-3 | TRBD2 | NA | TGTGCCATCAGTGGTACTAGCGGGAGGGAGACCCAGTACTTC | CAISGTSGRETQYF
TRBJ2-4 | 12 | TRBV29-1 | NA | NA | TGCAGCGTGACGGACGAAAAAAACATTCAGTACTTC | CSVTDEKNIQYF
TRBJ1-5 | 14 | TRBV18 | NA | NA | TGTGCCAGCTCTCTTGGGGCCAAAGATCAGCCCCAGCATTTT | CASSLGAKDQPQHF
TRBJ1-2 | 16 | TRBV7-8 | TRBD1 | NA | TGTGCCAGCAGCTTACTCGGGACAGGGGGCAACTATGGCTACACCTTC | CASSLLGTGGNYGYTF
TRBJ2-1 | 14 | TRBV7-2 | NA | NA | TGTGCCAGCAGCACAGGGGCGGGGTACAATGAGCAGTTCTTC | CASSTGAGYNEQFF
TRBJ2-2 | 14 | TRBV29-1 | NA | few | TGCAGCGTGGCTCTAGACATGAACACCGGGGAGCTGTTTTTT | CSVALDMNTGELFF
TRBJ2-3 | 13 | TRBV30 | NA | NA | TGTGCCTGGAGTGTACGAGGGGCCTCTTTCGTGTATTTT | CAWSVRGASFVYF